The entry below describes one T cell receptor beta chain. The antigen is unknown. Sequence at one end of the junction differs from germline and may be a read error. Three rounds of nested PCR, following a modified ARM-PCR protocol, produced the TCRbeta library. MiXCR, run by TCRdb on the multiplex PCR reads, gives a single entry per CDR3 protein. The data hold about 70,000 distinct CDR3 sequences, with 73% observed a single time. Per the germline V gene, CDR1 is DFQATT and CDR2 is SNEGSKA (reference sequence). This CDR3 spans 14 amino acids. This sample stems from a study of tumor and adjacent non-tumor tissue in lung cancer. At the level of the study: Samples averaged around 4 million productive TCRbeta reads each. Regarding the study as a whole: Tumor tissue had significantly higher TCR diversity than normal lung. Top 100 clones took a larger repertoire share in normal lung.

No cell sorting was done before RNA was extracted from the tissue. Chemotherapy-naive patients with new lung cancer underwent thoracic surgery in China, August–November 2014. Sequenced input: lung tumor tissue. The TCR comes from a man between 60 and 75 years old with non-small cell lung cancer. The V gene is TRBV20-1, the J gene TRBJ2-1; tentative D call: TRBD2 (6 bases). CDR3 in amino acids: CSARDIRTNSELFF. DNA for the CDR3: TGCAGTGCTAGAGACATCCGGACTAACTCTGAGCTGTTCTTC.